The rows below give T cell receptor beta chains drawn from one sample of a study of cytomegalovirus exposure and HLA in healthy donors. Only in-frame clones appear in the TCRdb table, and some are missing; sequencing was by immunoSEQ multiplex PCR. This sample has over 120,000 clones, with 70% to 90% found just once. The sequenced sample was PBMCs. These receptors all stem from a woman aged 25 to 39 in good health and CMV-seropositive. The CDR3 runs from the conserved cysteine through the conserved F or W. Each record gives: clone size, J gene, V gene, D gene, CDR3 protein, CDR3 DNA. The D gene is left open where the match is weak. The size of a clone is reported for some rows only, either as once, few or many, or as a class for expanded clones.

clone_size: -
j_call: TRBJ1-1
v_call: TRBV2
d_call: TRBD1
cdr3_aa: CATRDRGTEAFF
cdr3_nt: TGTGCCACCAGGGACAGGGGAACTGAAGCTTTCTTT

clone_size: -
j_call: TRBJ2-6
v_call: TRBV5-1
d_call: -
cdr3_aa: CASSQGVSGANVLTF
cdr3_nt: TGCGCCAGCAGCCAAGGGGTCTCTGGGGCCAACGTCCTGACTTTC

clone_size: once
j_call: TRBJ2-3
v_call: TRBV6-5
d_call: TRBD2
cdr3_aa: CASSLLAGGPTDTQYF
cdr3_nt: TGTGCCAGCAGTTTATTAGCGGGGGGGCCCACAGATACGCAGTATTTT

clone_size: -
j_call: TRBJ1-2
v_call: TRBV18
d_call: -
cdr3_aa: CASSPSTGVDYGYTF
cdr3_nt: TGTGCCAGCTCACCGTCCACGGGGGTGGACTATGGCTACACCTTC

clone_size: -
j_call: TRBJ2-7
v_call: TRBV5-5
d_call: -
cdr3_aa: CASSLDSTTYEQYF
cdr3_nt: TGTGCCAGCAGCTTGGACAGTACCACCTACGAGCAGTACTTC

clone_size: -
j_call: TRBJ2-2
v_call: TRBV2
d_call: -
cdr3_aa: CASTINTGELFF
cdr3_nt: TGTGCCAGCACTATTAACACCGGGGAGCTGTTTTTT

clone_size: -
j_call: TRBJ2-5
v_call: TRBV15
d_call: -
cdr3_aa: CATSRGHLQETQYF
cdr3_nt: TGTGCCACCAGCAGGGGACATCTGCAAGAGACCCAGTACTTC

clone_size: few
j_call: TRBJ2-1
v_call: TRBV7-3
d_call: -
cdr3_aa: CASSLTPDNEQFF
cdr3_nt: TGTGCCAGCAGCTTAACCCCTGACAATGAGCAGTTCTTC

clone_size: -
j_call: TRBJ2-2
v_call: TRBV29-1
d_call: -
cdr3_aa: CSAFTGELFF
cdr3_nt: TGCAGCGCTTTCACCGGGGAGCTGTTTTTT

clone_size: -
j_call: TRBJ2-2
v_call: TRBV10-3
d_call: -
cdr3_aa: CAISESTATGELFF
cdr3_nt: TGTGCCATCAGTGAGTCCACAGCCACCGGGGAGCTGTTTTTT

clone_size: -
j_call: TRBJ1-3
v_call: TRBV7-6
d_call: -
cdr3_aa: CASSLLSGRGVSGNTIYF
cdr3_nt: TGTGCCAGCAGCTTATTGTCGGGCAGGGGCGTCTCTGGAAACACCATATATTTT

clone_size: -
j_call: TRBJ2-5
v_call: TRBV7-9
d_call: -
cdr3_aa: CASTPGYGSDRAQYF
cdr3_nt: TGTGCCAGCACCCCCGGGTACGGCTCTGATCGGGCCCAGTACTTC

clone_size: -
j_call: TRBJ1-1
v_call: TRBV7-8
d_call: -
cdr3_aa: CASSPKSGGANTEAFF
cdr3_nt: TGTGCCAGCAGCCCCAAGAGTGGGGGGGCGAACACTGAAGCTTTCTTT

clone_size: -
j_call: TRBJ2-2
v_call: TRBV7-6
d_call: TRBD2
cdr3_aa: CASSLAATSGSLTGELFF
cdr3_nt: TGTGCCAGCAGCTTAGCGGCCACTAGCGGGAGTCTCACCGGGGAGCTGTTTTTT

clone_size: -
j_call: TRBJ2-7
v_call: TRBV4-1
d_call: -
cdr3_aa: CASSQTTGTTNYEQYF
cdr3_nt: TGCGCCAGCAGCCAAACAACGGGAACCACCAACTACGAGCAGTACTTC

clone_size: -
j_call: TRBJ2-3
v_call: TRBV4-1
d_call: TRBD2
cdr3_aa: CASSRDRAGGLDTQYF
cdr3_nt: TGCGCCAGCAGCCGAGATAGGGCGGGGGGTTTAGATACGCAGTATTTT

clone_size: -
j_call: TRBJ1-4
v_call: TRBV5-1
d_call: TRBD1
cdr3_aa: CASSPGTVATNEKLFF
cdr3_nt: TGCGCCAGCAGCCCGGGGACAGTTGCAACTAATGAAAAACTGTTTTTT

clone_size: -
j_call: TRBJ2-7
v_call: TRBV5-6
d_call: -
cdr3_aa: CASSVTGTPSEQYF
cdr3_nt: TGTGCCAGCAGCGTAACCGGGACACCCTCCGAGCAGTACTTC

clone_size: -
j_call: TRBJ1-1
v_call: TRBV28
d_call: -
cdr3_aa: CASKSTEAFF
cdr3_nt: TGTGCCAGCAAATCGACTGAAGCTTTCTTT

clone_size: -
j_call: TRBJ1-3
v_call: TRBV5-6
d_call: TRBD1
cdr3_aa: CASRERDRGANTIYF
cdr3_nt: TGTGCCAGCAGAGAAAGAGACAGGGGAGCAAACACCATATATTTT

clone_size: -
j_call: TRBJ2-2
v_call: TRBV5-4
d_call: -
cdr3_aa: CASRRSTNTGELFF
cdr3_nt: TGTGCCAGCAGGCGTAGTACGAACACCGGGGAGCTGTTTTTT

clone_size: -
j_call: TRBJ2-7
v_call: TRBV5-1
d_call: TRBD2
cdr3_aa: CASSLEGRGEQYF
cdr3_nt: TGCGCCAGCAGCTTGGAGGGGCGGGGGGAGCAGTACTTC

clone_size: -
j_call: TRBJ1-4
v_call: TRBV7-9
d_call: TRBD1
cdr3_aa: CASSLMGQGPEKLFF
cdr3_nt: TGTGCCAGCAGCTTAATGGGACAGGGACCGGAAAAACTGTTTTTT

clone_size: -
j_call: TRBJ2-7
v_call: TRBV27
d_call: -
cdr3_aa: CASSLLDRKHEQYF
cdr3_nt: TGTGCCAGCAGTTTATTGGACAGAAAACACGAGCAGTACTTC

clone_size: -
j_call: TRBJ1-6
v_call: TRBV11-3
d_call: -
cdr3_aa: CASSLKGPRRDSPLHF
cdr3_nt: TGTGCCAGCAGCTTAAAGGGACCGCGGAGGGATTCACCCCTCCACTTT

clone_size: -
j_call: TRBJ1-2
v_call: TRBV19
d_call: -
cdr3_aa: CASSTGAGFYGYTF
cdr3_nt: TGTGCCAGTAGTACCGGGGCGGGATTCTATGGCTACACCTTC

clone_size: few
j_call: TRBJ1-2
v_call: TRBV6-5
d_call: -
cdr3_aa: CASSYQPGTGYTF
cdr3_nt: TGTGCCAGCAGTTACCAACCCGGGACAGGCTACACCTTC

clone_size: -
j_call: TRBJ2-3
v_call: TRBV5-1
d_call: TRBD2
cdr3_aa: CASSLVLAGADTQYF
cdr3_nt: TGCGCCAGCAGCTTGGTGCTAGCGGGAGCAGATACGCAGTATTTT

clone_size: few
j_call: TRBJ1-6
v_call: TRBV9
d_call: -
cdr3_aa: CASSERGTPPLHF
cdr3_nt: TGTGCCAGCAGCGAAAGAGGAACGCCACCCCTCCACTTT

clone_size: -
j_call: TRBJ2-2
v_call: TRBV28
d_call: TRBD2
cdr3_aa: CASSAGWTSGGNTGELFF
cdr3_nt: TGTGCCAGCAGTGCCGGCTGGACTAGCGGGGGAAACACCGGGGAGCTGTTTTTT

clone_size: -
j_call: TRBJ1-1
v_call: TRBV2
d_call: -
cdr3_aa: CASRKTRGGRQTEAFF
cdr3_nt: TGTGCCAGCAGGAAGACAAGGGGGGGTAGGCAGACTGAAGCTTTCTTT

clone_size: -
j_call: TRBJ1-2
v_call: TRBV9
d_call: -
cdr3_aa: CASSSGLPGGYTF
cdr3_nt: TGTGCCAGCAGCTCTGGTCTGCCGGGGGGCTACACCTTC

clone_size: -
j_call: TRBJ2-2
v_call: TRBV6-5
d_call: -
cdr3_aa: CASSYLRRTEELFF
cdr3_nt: TGTGCCAGCAGTTACCTAAGGAGAACGGAGGAGCTGTTTTTT

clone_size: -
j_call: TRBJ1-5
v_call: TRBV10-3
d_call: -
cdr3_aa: CAISESIGGDQPQHF
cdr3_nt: TGTGCCATCAGTGAGTCGATTGGGGGGGATCAGCCCCAGCATTTT

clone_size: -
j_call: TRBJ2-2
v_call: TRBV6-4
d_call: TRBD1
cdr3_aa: CASSPSGTVGELFF
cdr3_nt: TGTGCCAGCAGCCCCTCCGGGACAGTCGGGGAGCTGTTTTTT

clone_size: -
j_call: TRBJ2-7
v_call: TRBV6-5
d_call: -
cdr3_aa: CASSEAKRQYF
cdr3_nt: TGTGCCAGCAGTGAAGCAAAGCGGCAGTACTTC

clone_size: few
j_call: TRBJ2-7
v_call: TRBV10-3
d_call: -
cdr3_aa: CAISDRYEQYF
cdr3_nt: TGTGCCATCAGTGACAGGTACGAGCAGTACTTC

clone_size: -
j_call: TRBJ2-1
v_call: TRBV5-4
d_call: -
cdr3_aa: CASSSIRGGDNEQFF
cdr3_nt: TGTGCCAGCAGCTCGATAAGGGGGGGTGACAATGAGCAGTTCTTC

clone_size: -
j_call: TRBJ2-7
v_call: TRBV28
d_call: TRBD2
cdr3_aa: CASSLFSLAGGREQYF
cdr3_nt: TGTGCCAGCAGTTTATTCTCACTAGCGGGGGGGCGCGAGCAGTACTTC

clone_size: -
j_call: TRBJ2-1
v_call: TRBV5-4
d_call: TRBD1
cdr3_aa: CASSSPGTGAYNEQFF
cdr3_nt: TGTGCCAGCAGCTCCCCCGGGACAGGGGCCTACAATGAGCAGTTCTTC

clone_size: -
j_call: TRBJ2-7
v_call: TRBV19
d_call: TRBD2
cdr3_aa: CASSPHLRGGAYEQYF
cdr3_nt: TGTGCCAGTAGTCCCCACTTGCGCGGGGGGGCCTACGAGCAGTACTTC

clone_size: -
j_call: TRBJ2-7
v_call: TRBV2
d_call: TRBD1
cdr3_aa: CASSKGTGEGEQYF
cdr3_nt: TGTGCCAGCAGCAAAGGGACAGGGGAAGGCGAGCAGTACTTC

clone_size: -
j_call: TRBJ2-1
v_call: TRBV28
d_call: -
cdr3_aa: CASSSLRREQFF
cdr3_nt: TGTGCCAGCAGTTCCCTGCGGAGGGAGCAGTTCTTC

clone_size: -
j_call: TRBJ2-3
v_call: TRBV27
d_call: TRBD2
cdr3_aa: CASSLAASGRDTQYF
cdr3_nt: TGTGCCAGCAGTTTAGCGGCTAGCGGGAGGGATACGCAGTATTTT

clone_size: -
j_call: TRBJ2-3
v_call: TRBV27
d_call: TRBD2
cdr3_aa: CASKGLAGGPDTQYF
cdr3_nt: TGTGCCAGCAAGGGTCTAGCGGGGGGCCCAGATACGCAGTATTTT